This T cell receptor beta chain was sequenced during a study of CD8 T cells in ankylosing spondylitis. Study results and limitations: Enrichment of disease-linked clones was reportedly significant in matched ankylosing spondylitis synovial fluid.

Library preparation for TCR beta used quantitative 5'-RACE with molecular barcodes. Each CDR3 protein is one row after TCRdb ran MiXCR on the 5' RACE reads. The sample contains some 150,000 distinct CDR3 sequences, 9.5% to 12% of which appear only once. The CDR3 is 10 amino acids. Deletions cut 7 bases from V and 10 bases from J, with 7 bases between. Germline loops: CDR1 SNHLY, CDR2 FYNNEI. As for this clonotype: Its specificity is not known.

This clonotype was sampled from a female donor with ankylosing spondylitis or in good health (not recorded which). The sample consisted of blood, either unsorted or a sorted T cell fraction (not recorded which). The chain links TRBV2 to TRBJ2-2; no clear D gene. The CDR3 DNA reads TGTGCCAGCAAAGGGTCGGAGCTGTTTTTT. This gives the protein CASKGSELFF.